The entry that follows covers one TCR beta chain sequence. The data derive from a study of pediatric ulcerative colitis. At colonoscopy, a blood sample was also collected. The CDR3 has 13 residues. Germline lookup yields CDR1 SGHRS and CDR2 YFSETQ. V shed 4 bases and J shed 5 bases, with 12 bases lying between them. The repertoire was sequenced with immunoSEQ multiplex PCR; TCRdb's copy has only in-frame clones and lacks some. Of around 64,000 clones in the sample, 77% were seen once. The sequencing input was blood. The J gene is TRBJ1-2, the V gene TRBV5-1, with D maybe TRBD1 (5 bases). The receptor comes from a boy younger than 18 with moderate ulcerative colitis. CDR3 loop: CASSGGGRYGYTF. CDR3 DNA sequence: TGCGCCAGCAGCGGCGGGGGACGTTATGGCTACACCTTC.